This T cell receptor (beta chain) stems from a study of identical twins. The CDR3 covers 12 residues. CDR1 SQVTM and CDR2 ANQGSEA come from the germline V gene. J was trimmed by 4 bases and V by 5 bases; bases with no gene match: 4. TCRdb ran MiXCR on the 5' RACE reads and lists one entry per CDR3 protein. The sample has roughly 690,000 distinct CDR3 sequences, around 20% seen once. This sample was also put to use in a study of T cells expressing NK-cell markers. Per that study: The study sequenced eight donors, seven HCMV-seropositive and one seronegative. In several donors, dominant clonotypes made up roughly 28.3-65% of CD3+CD56-NKG2C+ cells.

The receptor comes from a woman under 30 in good health. Material for sequencing was PBMCs. This chain joins TRBV29-1 and TRBJ1-1, with 7 bases fitting TRBD1. The chain's CDR3 is CSVQGVPTEAFF. In nucleotides, the CDR3 is TGCAGCGTTCAGGGGGTACCCACTGAAGCTTTCTTT.